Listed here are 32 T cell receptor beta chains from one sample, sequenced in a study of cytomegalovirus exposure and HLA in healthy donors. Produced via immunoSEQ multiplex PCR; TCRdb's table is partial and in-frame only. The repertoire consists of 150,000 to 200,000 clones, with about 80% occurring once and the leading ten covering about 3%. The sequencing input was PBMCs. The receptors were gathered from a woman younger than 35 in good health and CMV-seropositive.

CDR3 region: CASSQQDRGRTEAFF. Written as DNA, the CDR3 is TGCGCCAGCAGCCAACAGGACAGGGGAAGGACTGAAGCTTTCTTT. This chain joins TRBV4-1 and TRBJ1-1; 9 bases are shared with TRBD1. Per germline, CDR1 MGHRA and CDR2 YSYEKL. The CDR3 has 15 residues. V lost 2 bases to trimming and J lost 5 bases; unmatched junction nucleotides: 6.

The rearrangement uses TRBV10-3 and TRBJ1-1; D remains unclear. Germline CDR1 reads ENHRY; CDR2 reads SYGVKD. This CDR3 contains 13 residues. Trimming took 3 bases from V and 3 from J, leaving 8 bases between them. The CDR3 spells CAISEVGDTEAFF. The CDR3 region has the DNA TGTGCCATCAGTGAAGTCGGGGACACTGAAGCTTTCTTT.

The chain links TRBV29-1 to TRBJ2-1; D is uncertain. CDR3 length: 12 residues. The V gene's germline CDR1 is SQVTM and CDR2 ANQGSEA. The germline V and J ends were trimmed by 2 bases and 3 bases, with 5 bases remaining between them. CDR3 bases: TGCAGCGTTGAATCGGGCTACAATGAGCAGTTCTTC. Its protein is CSVESGYNEQFF.

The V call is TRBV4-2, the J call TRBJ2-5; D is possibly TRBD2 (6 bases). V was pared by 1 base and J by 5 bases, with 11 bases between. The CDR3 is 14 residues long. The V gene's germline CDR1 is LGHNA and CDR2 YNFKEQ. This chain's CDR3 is CASSQAGERETQYF. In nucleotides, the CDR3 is TGTGCCAGCAGCCAAGCGGGGGAAAGGGAGACCCAGTACTTC.

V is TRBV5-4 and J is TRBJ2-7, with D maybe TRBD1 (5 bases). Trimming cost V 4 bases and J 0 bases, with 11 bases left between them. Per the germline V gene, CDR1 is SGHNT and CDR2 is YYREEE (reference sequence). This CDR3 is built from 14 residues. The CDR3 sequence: CASSVTESSYEQYF. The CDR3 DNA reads TGTGCCAGCAGCGTGACAGAGAGCTCCTACGAGCAGTACTTC. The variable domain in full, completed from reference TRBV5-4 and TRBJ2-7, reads ETGVTQSPTHLIKTRGQQVTLRCSSQSGHNTVSWYQQALGQGPQFIFQYYREEENGRGNFPPRFSGLQFPNYSSELNVNALELDDSALYLCASSVTESSYEQYFGPGTRLTVT.

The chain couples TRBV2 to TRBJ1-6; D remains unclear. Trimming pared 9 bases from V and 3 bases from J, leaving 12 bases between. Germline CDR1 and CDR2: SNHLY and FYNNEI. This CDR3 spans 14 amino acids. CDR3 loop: CASRRDIYNSPLHF. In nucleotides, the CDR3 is TGTGCCAGTAGGAGAGATATCTATAATTCACCCCTCCACTTT.

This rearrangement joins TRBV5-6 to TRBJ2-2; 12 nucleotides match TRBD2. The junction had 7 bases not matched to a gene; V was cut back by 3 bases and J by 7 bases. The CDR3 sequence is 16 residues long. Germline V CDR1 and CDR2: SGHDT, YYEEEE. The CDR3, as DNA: TGTGCCAGCAGCTCCCTAGCGGGGGGGTCAAACGGGGAGCTGTTTTTT. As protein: CASSSLAGGSNGELFF.

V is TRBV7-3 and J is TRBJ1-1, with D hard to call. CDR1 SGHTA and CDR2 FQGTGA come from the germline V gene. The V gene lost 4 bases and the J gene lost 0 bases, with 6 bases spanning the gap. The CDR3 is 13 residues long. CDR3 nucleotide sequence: TGTGCCAGCAGCTCCCAGATGAACACTGAAGCTTTCTTT. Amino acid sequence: CASSSQMNTEAFF.

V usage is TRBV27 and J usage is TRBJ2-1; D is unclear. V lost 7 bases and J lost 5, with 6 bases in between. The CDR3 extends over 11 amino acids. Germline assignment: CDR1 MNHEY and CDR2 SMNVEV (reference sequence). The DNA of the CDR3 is TGTGCCAGCATGAGGAACAATGAGCAGTTCTTC. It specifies CASMRNNEQFF.

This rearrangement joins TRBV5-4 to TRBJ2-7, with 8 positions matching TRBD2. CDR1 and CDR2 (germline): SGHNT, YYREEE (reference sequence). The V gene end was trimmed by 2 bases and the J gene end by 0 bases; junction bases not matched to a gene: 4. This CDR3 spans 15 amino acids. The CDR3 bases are TGTGCCAGCAGCTTCTTCGGGGGGGCCTCCTACGAGCAGTACTTC. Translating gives CASSFFGGASYEQYF.

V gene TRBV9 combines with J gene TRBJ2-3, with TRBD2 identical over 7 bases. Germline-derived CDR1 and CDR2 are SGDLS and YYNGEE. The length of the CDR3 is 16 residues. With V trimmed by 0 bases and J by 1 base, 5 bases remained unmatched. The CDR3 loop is CASSVGAGTRTDTQYF. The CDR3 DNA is TGTGCCAGCAGCGTAGGAGCGGGGACCCGCACAGATACGCAGTATTTT. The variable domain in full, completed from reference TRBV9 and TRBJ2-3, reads DSGVTQTPKHLITATGQRVTLRCSPRSGDLSVYWYQQSLDQGLQFLIQYYNGEERAKGNILERFSAQQFPDLHSELNLSSLELGDSALYFCASSVGAGTRTDTQYFGPGTRLTVL.

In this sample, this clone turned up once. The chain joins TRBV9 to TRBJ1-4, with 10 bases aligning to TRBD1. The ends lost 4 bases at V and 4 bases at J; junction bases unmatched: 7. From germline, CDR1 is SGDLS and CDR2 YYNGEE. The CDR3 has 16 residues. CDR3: CASSTTGTGVNEKLFF. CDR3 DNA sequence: TGTGCCAGCAGCACCACCGGGACAGGGGTTAATGAAAAACTGTTTTTT. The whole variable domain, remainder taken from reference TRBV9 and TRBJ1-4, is DSGVTQTPKHLITATGQRVTLRCSPRSGDLSVYWYQQSLDQGLQFLIQYYNGEERAKGNILERFSAQQFPDLHSELNLSSLELGDSALYFCASSTTGTGVNEKLFFGSGTQLSVL.

CDR3 in amino acids: CATSRGGAEGYTF. The CDR3 DNA is TGTGCCACCAGCAGAGGGGGAGCGGAGGGCTACACCTTC. The chain uses TRBV15 and TRBJ1-2; the D is unclear. V was pared by 1 base and J by 8 bases, with 11 bases between. This CDR3 has 13 residues. Per the germline V gene, CDR1 is LNHNV and CDR2 is YYDKDF (reference sequence).

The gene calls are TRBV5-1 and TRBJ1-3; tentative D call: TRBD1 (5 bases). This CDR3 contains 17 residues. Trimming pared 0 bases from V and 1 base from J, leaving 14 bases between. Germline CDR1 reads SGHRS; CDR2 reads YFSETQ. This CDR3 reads CASSLDPGPGSGNTIYF. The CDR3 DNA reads TGCGCCAGCAGCTTGGACCCCGGCCCAGGGTCTGGAAACACCATATATTTT. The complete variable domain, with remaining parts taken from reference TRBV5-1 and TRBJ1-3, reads KAGVTQTPRYLIKTRGQQVTLSCSPISGHRSVSWYQQTPGQGLQFLFEYFSETQRNKGNFPGRFSGRQFSNSRSEMNVSTLELGDSALYLCASSLDPGPGSGNTIYFGEGSWLTVV.

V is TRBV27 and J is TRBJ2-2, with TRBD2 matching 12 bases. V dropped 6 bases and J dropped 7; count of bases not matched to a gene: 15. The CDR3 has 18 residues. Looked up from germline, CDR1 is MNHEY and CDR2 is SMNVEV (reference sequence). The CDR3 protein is CASSPFRLAGADNGELFF. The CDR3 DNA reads TGTGCCAGCAGCCCTTTCCGACTAGCGGGGGCCGACAACGGGGAGCTGTTTTTT.

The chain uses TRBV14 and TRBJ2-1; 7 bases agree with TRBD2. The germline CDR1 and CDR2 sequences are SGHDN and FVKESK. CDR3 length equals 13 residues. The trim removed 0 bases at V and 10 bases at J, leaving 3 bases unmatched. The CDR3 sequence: CASSQDMGGEQFF. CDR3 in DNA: TGTGCCAGCAGCCAAGATATGGGAGGGGAGCAGTTCTTC.

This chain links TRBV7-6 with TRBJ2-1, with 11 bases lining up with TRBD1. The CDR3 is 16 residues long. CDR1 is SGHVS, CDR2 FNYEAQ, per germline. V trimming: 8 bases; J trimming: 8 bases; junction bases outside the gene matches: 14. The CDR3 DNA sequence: TGTGCCAGCGGGGGGCGGACAGGGGGCGTCACGGATGAGCAGTTCTTC. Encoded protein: CASGGRTGGVTDEQFF.

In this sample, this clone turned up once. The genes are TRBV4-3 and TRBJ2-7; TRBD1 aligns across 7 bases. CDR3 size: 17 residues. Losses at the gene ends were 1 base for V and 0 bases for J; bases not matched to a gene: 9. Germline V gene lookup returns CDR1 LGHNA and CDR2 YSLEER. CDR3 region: CASSQASQGPYSYEQYF. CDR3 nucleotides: TGCGCCAGCAGCCAAGCCTCACAGGGGCCGTACTCCTACGAGCAGTACTTC.

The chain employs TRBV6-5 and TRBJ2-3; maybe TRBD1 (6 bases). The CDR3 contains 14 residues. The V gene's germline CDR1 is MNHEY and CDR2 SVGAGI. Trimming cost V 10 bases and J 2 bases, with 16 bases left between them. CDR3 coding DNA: TGTGCCATCCGTCAGGGGTGGGCCACAGATACGCAGTATTTT. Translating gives CAIRQGWATDTQYF.

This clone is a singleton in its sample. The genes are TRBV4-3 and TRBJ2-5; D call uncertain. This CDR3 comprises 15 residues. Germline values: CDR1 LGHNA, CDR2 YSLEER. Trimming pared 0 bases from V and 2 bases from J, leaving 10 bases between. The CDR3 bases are TGCGCCAGCAGCCAAGAATTCAGGCGACAAGAGACCCAGTACTTC. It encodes CASSQEFRRQETQYF.

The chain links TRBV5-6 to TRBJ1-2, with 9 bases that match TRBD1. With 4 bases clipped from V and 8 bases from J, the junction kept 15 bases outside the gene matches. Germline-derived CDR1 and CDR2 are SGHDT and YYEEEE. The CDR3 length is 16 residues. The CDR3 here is CASSPGQGTLRRGYTF. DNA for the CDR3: TGTGCCAGCAGCCCGGGACAGGGAACCCTTAGGAGGGGCTACACCTTC.

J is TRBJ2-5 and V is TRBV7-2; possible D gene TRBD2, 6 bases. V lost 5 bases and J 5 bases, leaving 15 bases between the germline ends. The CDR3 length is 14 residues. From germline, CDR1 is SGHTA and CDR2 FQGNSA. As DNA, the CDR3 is TGTGCCAGCAGCAACCGGGACTCGGGGGAGACCCAGTACTTC. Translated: CASSNRDSGETQYF.

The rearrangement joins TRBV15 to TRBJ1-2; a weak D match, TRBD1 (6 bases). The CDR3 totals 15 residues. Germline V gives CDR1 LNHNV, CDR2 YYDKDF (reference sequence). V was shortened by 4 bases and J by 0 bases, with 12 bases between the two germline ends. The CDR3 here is CATSKEPGANYGYTF. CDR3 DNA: TGTGCCACCAGCAAAGAGCCAGGGGCTAACTATGGCTACACCTTC.

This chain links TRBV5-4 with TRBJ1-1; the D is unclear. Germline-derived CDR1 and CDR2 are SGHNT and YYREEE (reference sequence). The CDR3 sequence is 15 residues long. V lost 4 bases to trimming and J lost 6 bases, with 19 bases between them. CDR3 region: CASSLKVGGNAEAFF. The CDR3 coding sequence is TGTGCCAGCAGCCTTAAGGTGGGAGGTAACGCTGAAGCTTTCTTT.

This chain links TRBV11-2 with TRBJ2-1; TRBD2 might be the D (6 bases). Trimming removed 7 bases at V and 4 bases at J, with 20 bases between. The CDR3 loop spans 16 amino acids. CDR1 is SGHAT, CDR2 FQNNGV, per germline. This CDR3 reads CASNPFLATPYNEQFF. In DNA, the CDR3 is TGTGCCAGCAACCCTTTCCTAGCGACTCCTTACAATGAGCAGTTCTTC.

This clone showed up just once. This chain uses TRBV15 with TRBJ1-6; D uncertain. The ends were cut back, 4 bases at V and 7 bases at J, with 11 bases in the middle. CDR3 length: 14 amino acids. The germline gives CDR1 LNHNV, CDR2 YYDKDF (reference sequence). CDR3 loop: CATSIGQGNSPLHF. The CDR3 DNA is TGTGCCACCAGCATTGGGCAAGGAAATTCACCCCTCCACTTT.

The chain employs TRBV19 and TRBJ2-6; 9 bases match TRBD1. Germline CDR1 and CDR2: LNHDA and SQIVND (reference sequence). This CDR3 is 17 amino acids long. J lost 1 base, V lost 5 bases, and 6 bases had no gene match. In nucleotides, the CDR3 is TGTGCCAGTAGTCCCCGACAGGGGGGGTCTGGGGCCAACGTCCTGACTTTC. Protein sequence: CASSPRQGGSGANVLTF.

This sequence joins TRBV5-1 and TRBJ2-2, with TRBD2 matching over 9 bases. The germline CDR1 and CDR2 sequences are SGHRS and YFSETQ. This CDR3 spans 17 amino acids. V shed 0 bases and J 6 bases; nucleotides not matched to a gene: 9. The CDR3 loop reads CASSLALRGGTSGELFF. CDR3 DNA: TGCGCCAGCAGCTTGGCTCTGCGGGGGGGCACCTCCGGGGAGCTGTTTTTT. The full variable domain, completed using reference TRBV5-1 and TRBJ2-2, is KAGVTQTPRYLIKTRGQQVTLSCSPISGHRSVSWYQQTPGQGLQFLFEYFSETQRNKGNFPGRFSGRQFSNSRSEMNVSTLELGDSALYLCASSLALRGGTSGELFFGEGSRLTVL.

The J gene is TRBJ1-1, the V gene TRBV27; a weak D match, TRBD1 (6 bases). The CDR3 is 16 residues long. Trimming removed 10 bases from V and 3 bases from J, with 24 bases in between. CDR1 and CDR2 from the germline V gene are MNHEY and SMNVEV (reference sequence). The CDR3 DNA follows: TGTGCCAACCGACGACAGGCCGGCAATCCTTACACTGAAGCTTTCTTT. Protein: CANRRQAGNPYTEAFF.

The chain's CDR3 is CASSPGTGAYEQYF. CDR3 coding DNA: TGTGCCAGCAGCCCCGGGACGGGAGCCTACGAGCAGTACTTC. The rearrangement joins TRBV7-9 to TRBJ2-7, with D tentatively TRBD2 (6 bases). The CDR3 extends over 14 amino acids. The germline CDR1 and CDR2 sequences are SEHNR and FQNEAQ (reference sequence). V was shortened by 5 bases and J by 2 bases, with 13 bases between the two germline ends.

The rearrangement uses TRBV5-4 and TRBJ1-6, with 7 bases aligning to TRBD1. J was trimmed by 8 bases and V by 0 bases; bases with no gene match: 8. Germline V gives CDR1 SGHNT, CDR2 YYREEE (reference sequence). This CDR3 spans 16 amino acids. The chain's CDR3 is CASSLGSDRVYSPLHF. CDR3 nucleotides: TGTGCCAGCAGCTTGGGATCAGACAGGGTATATTCACCCCTCCACTTT.

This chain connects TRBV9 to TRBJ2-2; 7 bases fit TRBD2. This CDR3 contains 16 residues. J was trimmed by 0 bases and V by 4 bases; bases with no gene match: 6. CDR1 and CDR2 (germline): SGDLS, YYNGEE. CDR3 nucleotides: TGTGCCAGCAGCTTGGGAGGGGCGGCGAACACCGGGGAGCTGTTTTTT. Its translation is CASSLGGAANTGELFF.